The rows below give T cell receptor beta chains drawn from one sample of a study of monozygotic twins with inflammatory bowel disease. Following a re-call of the 5' RACE reads, TCRdb has one entry per CDR3 protein and lacks DNA. The sample holds a few hundred thousand distinct CDR3 sequences. The specimen sequenced was blood. The receptors derive from a human donor with ulcerative colitis or Crohn's disease, or a healthy co-twin of an affected twin (not recorded which). Both conserved end residues are part of each CDR3.

cdr3_aa: CSAEGRPGNTEAFF
v_call: TRBV20-1
j_call: TRBJ1-1

cdr3_aa: CATSRSYRVDSGNTIYF
v_call: TRBV15
j_call: TRBJ1-3

cdr3_aa: CSVGGQGSYEQYF
v_call: TRBV29-1
j_call: TRBJ2-7

cdr3_aa: CATSPGLAAETQYF
v_call: TRBV15
j_call: TRBJ2-5

cdr3_aa: CASGRFNQPQHF
v_call: TRBV6-1
j_call: TRBJ1-5

cdr3_aa: CASSSLDREGEAFF
v_call: TRBV19
j_call: TRBJ1-1

cdr3_aa: CASSSHASGNTIYF
v_call: TRBV12-3/TRBV12-4
j_call: TRBJ1-3

cdr3_aa: CASSLGFTEAFF
v_call: TRBV13
j_call: TRBJ1-1

cdr3_aa: CASSLESEQVTYEQYF
v_call: TRBV5-1
j_call: TRBJ2-7

cdr3_aa: CASSSRGSGYNEQFF
v_call: TRBV11-1
j_call: TRBJ2-1

cdr3_aa: CASSFGAGGHTSTDTQYF
v_call: TRBV12-3/TRBV12-4
j_call: TRBJ2-3

cdr3_aa: CASSRWTGPGGYTF
v_call: TRBV3-1
j_call: TRBJ1-2

cdr3_aa: CASTGTENTEAFF
v_call: TRBV12-3/TRBV12-4
j_call: TRBJ1-1

cdr3_aa: CSASIRRGIQYF
v_call: TRBV20-1
j_call: TRBJ2-4

cdr3_aa: CASSSGLADAGELFF
v_call: TRBV5-1
j_call: TRBJ2-2

cdr3_aa: CASTRARELFF
v_call: TRBV19
j_call: TRBJ2-2

cdr3_aa: CASSLGVMNTEAFF
v_call: TRBV5-1
j_call: TRBJ1-1

cdr3_aa: CASSAEQGSHTEAFF
v_call: TRBV9
j_call: TRBJ1-1

cdr3_aa: CASSSRFGSGEQYF
v_call: TRBV12-3/TRBV12-4
j_call: TRBJ2-7